This T cell receptor (beta chain) was sequenced during a study of vaccination effects on CD4 cells after COVID-19. Remarks on this clone: Its antigen is as yet unknown.

The method was immunoSEQ multiplex PCR; TCRdb's version includes in-frame clones alone and lacks a portion of them. The sample shows approximately 58,000 clones, around three quarters of them seen only once. The ends lost 3 bases at V and 5 bases at J; junction bases unmatched: 9. This CDR3 is 16 amino acids long. The germline V gene has CDR1 KGHDR and CDR2 SFDVKD. Cells that had been cultured for 9 to 10 days were the source of isolated CD4+ T cells. The chain employs TRBV24-1 and TRBJ1-5; 7 bases are a match to TRBD1. This sample comprised CD4+ T cells from PBMCs cultured without peptide, obtained before COVID-19 vaccination. This clonotype was sampled from a human donor who received a COVID-19 vaccine. The CDR3 sequence: CATSDPRQGLDQPQHF. The CDR3 coding sequence is TGTGCCACCAGTGATCCCCGACAGGGTTTGGATCAGCCCCAGCATTTT.